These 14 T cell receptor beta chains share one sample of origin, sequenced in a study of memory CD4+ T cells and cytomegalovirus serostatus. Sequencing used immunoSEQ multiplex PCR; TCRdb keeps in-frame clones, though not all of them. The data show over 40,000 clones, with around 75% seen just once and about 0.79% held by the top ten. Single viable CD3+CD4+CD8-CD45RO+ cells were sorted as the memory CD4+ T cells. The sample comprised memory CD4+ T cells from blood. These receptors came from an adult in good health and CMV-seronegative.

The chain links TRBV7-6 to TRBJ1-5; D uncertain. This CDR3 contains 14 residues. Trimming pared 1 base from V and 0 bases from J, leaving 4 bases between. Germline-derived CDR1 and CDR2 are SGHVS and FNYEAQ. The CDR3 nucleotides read TGTGCCAGCAGCTTAGATAATAGCAATCAGCCCCAGCATTTT. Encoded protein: CASSLDNSNQPQHF.

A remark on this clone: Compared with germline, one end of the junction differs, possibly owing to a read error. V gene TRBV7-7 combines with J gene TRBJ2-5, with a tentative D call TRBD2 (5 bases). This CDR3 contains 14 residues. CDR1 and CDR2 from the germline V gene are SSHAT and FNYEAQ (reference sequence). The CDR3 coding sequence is TGTGCTAGCAGCTTAGCGCAGCTAAGTGAGACCCAGTACTTC. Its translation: CASSLAQLSETQYF.

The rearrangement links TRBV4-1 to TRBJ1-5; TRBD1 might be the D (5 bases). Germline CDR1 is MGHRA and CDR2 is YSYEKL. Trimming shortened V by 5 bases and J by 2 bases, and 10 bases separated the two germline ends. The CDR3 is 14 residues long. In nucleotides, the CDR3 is TGCGCCAGCAGCTCTCAGGGTCGCAATCAGCCCCAGCATTTT. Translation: CASSSQGRNQPQHF.

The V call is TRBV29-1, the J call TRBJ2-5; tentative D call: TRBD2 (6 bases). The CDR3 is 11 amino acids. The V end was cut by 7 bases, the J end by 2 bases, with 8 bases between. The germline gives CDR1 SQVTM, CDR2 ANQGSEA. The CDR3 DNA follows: TGCAGCGCAGGACTACAAGAGACCCAGTACTTC. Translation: CSAGLQETQYF. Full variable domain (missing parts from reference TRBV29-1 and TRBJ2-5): SAVISQKPSRDICQRGTSLTIQCQVDSQVTMMFWYRQQPGQSLTLIATANQGSEATYESGFVIDKFPISRPNLTFSTLTVSNMSPEDSSIYLCSAGLQETQYFGPGTRLLVL.

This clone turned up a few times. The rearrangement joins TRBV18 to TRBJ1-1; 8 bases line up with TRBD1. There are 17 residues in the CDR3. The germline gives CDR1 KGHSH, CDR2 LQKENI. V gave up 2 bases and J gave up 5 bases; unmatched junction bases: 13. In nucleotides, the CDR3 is TGTGCCAGCTCACCAAAGTCTTTCGGACAGGGAGGGACTGAAGCTTTCTTT. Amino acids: CASSPKSFGQGGTEAFF.

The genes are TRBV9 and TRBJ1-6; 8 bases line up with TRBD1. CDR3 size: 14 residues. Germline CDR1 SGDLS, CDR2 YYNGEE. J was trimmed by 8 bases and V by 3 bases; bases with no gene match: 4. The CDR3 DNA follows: TGTGCCAGCAGCGCGACAGGGGTGGATTCACCCCTCCACTTT. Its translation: CASSATGVDSPLHF.

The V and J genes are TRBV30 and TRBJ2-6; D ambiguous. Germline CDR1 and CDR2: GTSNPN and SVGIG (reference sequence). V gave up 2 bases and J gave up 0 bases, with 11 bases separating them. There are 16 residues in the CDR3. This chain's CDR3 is CAWSRSRSSGANVLTF. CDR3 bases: TGTGCCTGGAGTAGATCCAGGAGCTCTGGGGCCAACGTCCTGACTTTC. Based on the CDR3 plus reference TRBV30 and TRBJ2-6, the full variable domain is SQTIHQWPATLVQPVGSPLSLECTVEGTSNPNLYWYRQAAGRGLQLLFYSVGIGQISSEVPQNLSASRPQDRQFILSSKKLLLSDSGFYLCAWSRSRSSGANVLTFGAGSRLTVL.

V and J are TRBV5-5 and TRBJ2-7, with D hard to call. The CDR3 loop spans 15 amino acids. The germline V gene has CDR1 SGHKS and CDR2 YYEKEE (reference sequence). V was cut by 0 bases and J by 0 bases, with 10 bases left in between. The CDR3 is CASSLAVGNSYEQYF. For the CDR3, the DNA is TGTGCCAGCAGCTTGGCCGTGGGAAACTCCTACGAGCAGTACTTC.

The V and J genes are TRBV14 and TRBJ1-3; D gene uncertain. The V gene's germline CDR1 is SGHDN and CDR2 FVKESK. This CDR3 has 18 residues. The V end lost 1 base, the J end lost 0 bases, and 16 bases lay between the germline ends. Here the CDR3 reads CASSQGEGRDTSGNTIYF. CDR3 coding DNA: TGTGCCAGCAGCCAAGGGGAGGGCAGAGATACCTCTGGAAACACCATATATTTT.

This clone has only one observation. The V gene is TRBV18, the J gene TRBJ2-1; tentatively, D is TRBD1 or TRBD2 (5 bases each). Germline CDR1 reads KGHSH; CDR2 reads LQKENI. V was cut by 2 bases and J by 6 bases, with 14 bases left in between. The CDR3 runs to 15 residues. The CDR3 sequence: CASSPMPGGGNEQFF. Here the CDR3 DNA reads TGTGCCAGCTCACCAATGCCTGGTGGGGGCAATGAGCAGTTCTTC.

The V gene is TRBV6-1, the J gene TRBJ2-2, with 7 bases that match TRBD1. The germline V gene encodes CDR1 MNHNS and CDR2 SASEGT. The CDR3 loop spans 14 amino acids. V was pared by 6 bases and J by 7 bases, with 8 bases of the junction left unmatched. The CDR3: CASRIDRVVGELFF. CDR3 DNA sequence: TGTGCCAGCAGGATTGACAGGGTAGTCGGGGAGCTGTTTTTT.

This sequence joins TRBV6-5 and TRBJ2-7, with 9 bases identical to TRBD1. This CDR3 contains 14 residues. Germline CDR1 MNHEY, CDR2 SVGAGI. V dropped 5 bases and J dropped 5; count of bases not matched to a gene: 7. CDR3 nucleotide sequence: TGTGCCAGCAGTGCGGACAGGGGTCGTCACGAGCAGTACTTC. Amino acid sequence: CASSADRGRHEQYF.

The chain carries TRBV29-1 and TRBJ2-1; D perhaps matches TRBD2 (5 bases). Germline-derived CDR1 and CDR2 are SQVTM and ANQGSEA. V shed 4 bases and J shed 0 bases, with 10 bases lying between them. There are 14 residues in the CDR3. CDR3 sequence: CSVVGGRSYNEQFF. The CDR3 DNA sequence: TGCAGCGTTGTGGGCGGGCGCTCCTACAATGAGCAGTTCTTC.

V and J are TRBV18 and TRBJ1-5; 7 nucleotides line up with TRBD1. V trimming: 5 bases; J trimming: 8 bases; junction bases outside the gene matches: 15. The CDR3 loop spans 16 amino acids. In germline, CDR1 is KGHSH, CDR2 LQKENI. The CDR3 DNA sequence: TGTGCCAGCTCAAGGGGACAGCAGGGCTTGGGGGAGCCCCAGCATTTT. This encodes CASSRGQQGLGEPQHF.